Presented here are 8 T cell receptor beta chains from one specimen sequenced in a study of T cell responses to AZD1222 COVID-19 vaccine. Data came from immunoSEQ multiplex PCR; TCRdb stores just in-frame clones and leaves some out. The table lists about 140,000 clones, 80% to 90% of them singletons. The starting material was peripheral blood, obtained on day 0 of AZD1222 vaccination. These receptors were collected from an adult in good health.

This sequence joins TRBV14 and TRBJ2-1; 9 bases map to TRBD2. The J segment lost 10 bases and the V segment lost 2 bases, leaving 21 bases of the junction unmatched. This CDR3 comprises 19 residues. CDR1 and CDR2 from the germline V gene are SGHDN and FVKESK. CDR3 in amino acids: CASSQSIPGLAPPGKEQFF. The CDR3 bases are TGTGCCAGCAGCCAATCCATTCCGGGACTAGCCCCACCCGGGAAAGAGCAGTTCTTC. The full variable domain, with the rest looked up from reference TRBV14 and TRBJ2-1, is EAGVTQFPSHSVIEKGQTVTLRCDPISGHDNLYWYRRVMGKEIKFLLHFVKESKQDESGMPNNRFLAERTGGTYSTLKVQPAELEDSGVYFCASSQSIPGLAPPGKEQFFGPGTRLTVL.

This chain links TRBV10-1 with TRBJ2-1; D is ambiguous. This CDR3 contains 14 residues. CDR1 and CDR2 from the germline V gene are WNHNN and SYGVQD (reference sequence). V lost 2 bases and J lost 1, with 6 bases in between. The CDR3 DNA reads TGCGCCAGCAGTGAGGACCCGTCCTACAATGAGCAGTTCTTC. Residues: CASSEDPSYNEQFF.

V and J are TRBV19 and TRBJ1-5, with D perhaps matching TRBD1 (5 bases). CDR1 and CDR2 from the germline V gene are LNHDA and SQIVND (reference sequence). The ends were cut back, 6 bases at V and 0 bases at J, with 9 bases in the middle. This CDR3 has 14 amino acids. CDR3 DNA: TGTGCCAGTAGGACAGACCATAGCAATCAGCCCCAGCATTTT. Encoded protein: CASRTDHSNQPQHF.

This chain joins TRBV2 and TRBJ2-3; D is undetermined. Germline assignment: CDR1 SNHLY and CDR2 FYNNEI. Trimming cost V 4 bases and J 6 bases, with 8 bases left between them. CDR3 size: 12 residues. CDR3 loop: CASSADSDTQYF. The CDR3 DNA reads as TGTGCCAGCAGTGCCGACTCCGATACGCAGTATTTT.

This chain uses TRBV3-1 (or the pseudogene TRBV3-2) with TRBJ2-7, with 11 nucleotides matching TRBD2. Per germline, CDR1 LGHDT and CDR2 YNNKEL (reference sequence). CDR3 size: 15 residues. V shed 5 bases, J shed 2 bases, and the junction held 5 bases outside the gene matches. Here the CDR3 reads CASSIGTSGPYEQYF. The CDR3 DNA is TGTGCCAGCAGCATCGGGACTAGCGGTCCCTACGAGCAGTACTTC.

The V and J genes are TRBV6-5 and TRBJ1-6; 8 nucleotides line up with TRBD1. J was trimmed by 7 bases and V by 4 bases; bases with no gene match: 3. The CDR3 length is 14 residues. Germline values: CDR1 MNHEY, CDR2 SVGAGI. In nucleotides, the CDR3 is TGTGCCAGCAGTTGGACAGGGCTCAATTCACCCCTCCACTTT. Its translation: CASSWTGLNSPLHF.

CDR3 bases: TGTGCCAGCAGCTCGCCCACGGTTGGGTCAGCTAACTATGGCTACACCTTC. It codes for CASSSPTVGSANYGYTF. This chain uses TRBV5-6 with TRBJ1-2; the D is unclear. The CDR3 is 17 residues long. Germline V gene sequence: CDR1 SGHDT, CDR2 YYEEEE. V was clipped by 3 bases and J by 0 bases, with 18 bases between them. The complete variable domain, with remaining parts taken from reference TRBV5-6 and TRBJ1-2, reads DAGVTQSPTHLIKTRGQQVTLRCSPKSGHDTVSWYQQALGQGPQFIFQYYEEEERQRGNFPDRFSGHQFPNYSSELNVNALLLGDSALYLCASSSPTVGSANYGYTFGSGTRLTVV.

CDR3 loop: CASSFSNQPQHF. CDR3 DNA sequence: TGTGCCAGCAGCTTTAGCAATCAGCCCCAGCATTTT. The chain carries TRBV7-9 and TRBJ1-5; no clear D gene. The V gene lost 3 bases and the J gene lost 0 bases, with 0 bases spanning the gap. CDR1 SEHNR and CDR2 FQNEAQ come from the germline V gene (reference sequence). The CDR3 totals 12 residues.